The 9 T cell receptor beta chains listed next were all sequenced from one sample in a study of memory CD4+ T cells and cytomegalovirus serostatus. Single viable CD3+CD4+CD8-CD45RO+ cells were sorted as the memory CD4+ T cells. TCRdb's copy holds only in-frame clones and misses some; the assay was immunoSEQ multiplex PCR. The table records about 59,000 clones, around 80% of them present only once. The sample comprised memory CD4+ T cells from blood. These receptors all come from an adult in good health and CMV-seronegative.

The chain carries TRBV5-6 and TRBJ2-5; no firm D call. CDR1 is SGHDT and CDR2 is YYEEEE in the germline V gene. V shed 3 bases and J shed 0 bases, with 9 bases lying between them. CDR3 length: 14 residues. The CDR3 sequence is CASSSGTYQETQYF. Written as DNA, the CDR3 is TGTGCCAGCAGCTCTGGAACGTACCAAGAGACCCAGTACTTC.

V gene TRBV10-3 combines with J gene TRBJ1-5; D call uncertain. This CDR3 spans 15 amino acids. CDR1 ENHRY and CDR2 SYGVKD come from the germline V gene. V lost 2 bases, J lost 10 bases, and 18 bases lay in between. CDR3 coding DNA: TGTGCCATCAGTGAGATTTCAGGAAGCGCTCAACCCCAGCATTTT. It codes for CAISEISGSAQPQHF.

The rearrangement uses TRBV28 and TRBJ2-3; D not certain. Trimming shortened V by 5 bases and J by 3 bases, and 9 bases separated the two germline ends. Germline V gene sequence: CDR1 MDHEN, CDR2 SYDVKM. There are 13 residues in the CDR3. CDR3 sequence (DNA): TGTGCCAGCAGTGCCACTCGGACAGATACGCAGTATTTT. Protein sequence: CASSATRTDTQYF.

This clone was seen more than once but under ten times. The chain couples TRBV5-4 to TRBJ2-2, with D tentatively TRBD2 (5 bases). The CDR3 contains 16 residues. Germline values: CDR1 SGHNT, CDR2 YYREEE (reference sequence). Trimming removed 1 base at V and 4 bases at J, with 14 bases between. The CDR3 region is CASSLKRVVSTGELFF. The CDR3 DNA sequence: TGTGCCAGCAGCTTGAAGAGGGTGGTAAGCACCGGGGAGCTGTTTTTT.

This chain uses TRBV28 with TRBJ1-4, with D tentatively TRBD1 (6 bases). Trimming left V 5 bases short and J 8 bases short, with 18 bases between. Germline loops: CDR1 MDHEN, CDR2 SYDVKM. CDR3 length: 15 residues. The CDR3, as DNA: TGTGCCAGCAGTCGCATTTCGGGGGCATCGGAAAAACTGTTTTTT. This sequence encodes CASSRISGASEKLFF.

The rearrangement uses TRBV27 and TRBJ1-5, with a tentative D call TRBD1 (5 bases). V was cut by 8 bases and J by 2 bases, with 16 bases left in between. The CDR3 runs to 15 residues. Germline V gene data show CDR1 as MNHEY and CDR2 as SMNVEV (reference sequence). The CDR3 bases are TGTGCCAGCCGCCTCGGGGCAGGCGGCAATCAGCCCCAGCATTTT. Its protein product is CASRLGAGGNQPQHF.

The chain joins TRBV19 to TRBJ2-5, with 8 bases identical to TRBD2. The CDR3 covers 14 residues. J was trimmed by 2 bases and V by 4 bases; bases with no gene match: 3. The V gene's germline CDR1 is LNHDA and CDR2 SQIVND (reference sequence). DNA of the CDR3: TGTGCCAGTAGTAGCGGGAGGACACAAGAGACCCAGTACTTC. As protein: CASSSGRTQETQYF.

The chain links TRBV2 to TRBJ1-2; 8 positions agree with TRBD1. Germline loops: CDR1 SNHLY, CDR2 FYNNEI. The CDR3 has 15 amino acids. Trimming took 5 bases from V and 4 from J; bases not matched to a gene: 9. CDR3 sequence (DNA): TGTGCCAGCAGTTACAGCAGGGGGCTAAGCTATGGCTACACCTTC. Protein: CASSYSRGLSYGYTF.

There are a few counts of this clone. The genes are TRBV15 and TRBJ1-2; 7 bases fit TRBD1. CDR3 size: 16 residues. Trimming took 3 bases from V and 3 from J; bases not matched to a gene: 10. Per germline, CDR1 LNHNV and CDR2 YYDKDF (reference sequence). The CDR3 bases are TGTGCCACCAGCAGGGGACAGACCCTGGCGGACTATGGCTACACCTTC. Protein sequence: CATSRGQTLADYGYTF.